Sequencing of this T cell receptor (beta chain) was carried out in a study of cytomegalovirus exposure and HLA in healthy donors. It was healthy bone marrow donors who served as donors. The CDR3 spans 15 residues. The V end was cut by 2 bases, the J end by 5 bases, with 15 bases between. Germline CDR1 is MNHEY and CDR2 is SVGAGI. This PCR relied on a set of 60 Vbeta primers and 13 Jbeta primers. Only in-frame clones appear in the TCRdb table, and some are missing; sequencing was by immunoSEQ multiplex PCR. The top ten clones hold approximately 1.4% of a sample with roughly 190,000 clones, roughly 9.5% of them seen once. This clone was counted a few times.

The sample comprised PBMCs. This TCR was sampled from a young woman in good health and CMV-seropositive. The chain has TRBV6-5 and TRBJ1-2; D is perhaps TRBD1 (6 bases). CDR3 sequence reads: CASSYRGEGVYGYTF. DNA for the CDR3: TGTGCCAGCAGTTACCGGGGAGAGGGGGTTTATGGCTACACCTTC.